The clone carrying this T cell receptor (beta chain) was seen only a few times. With 4 bases removed from V and 3 bases from J, the gap between germline ends came to 6 bases. Germline CDR1 and CDR2: GTSNPN and SVGIG (reference sequence). This CDR3 has 11 amino acids. This sample is part of a study of blood T cell repertoires in COVID-19. TCRdb keeps only in-frame clones here, not all; method: immunoSEQ multiplex PCR. The table lists almost 95,000 clones, approximately 83% of them singletons, with roughly 6.3% in the top ten. This TCR was sampled from a man between 60 and 70 years old with acute or convalescent COVID-19. V usage is TRBV30 and J usage is TRBJ1-2, with D unclear. Sequenced sample: peripheral blood. The CDR3 is CAWIAHYGYTF. CDR3 nucleotides: TGTGCCTGGATAGCCCACTATGGCTACACCTTC. The full variable domain, rest sourced from reference TRBV30 and TRBJ1-2, is SQTIHQWPATLVQPVGSPLSLECTVEGTSNPNLYWYRQAAGRGLQLLFYSVGIGQISSEVPQNLSASRPQDRQFILSSKKLLLSDSGFYLCAWIAHYGYTFGSGTRLTVV.